This is a list of T cell receptor beta chains from one sample in a study of T cells after yellow fever vaccination. TCRdb analysed the 5' RACE reads with MiXCR anew, one entry per CDR3 protein. The sample consists of about 320,000 distinct CDR3 sequences, approximately 4.5% of them appearing once. Here the sequenced sample was PBMCs, taken 15 days after the yellow fever booster vaccination. These receptors came from a young man who received the YFV17D yellow fever vaccine. Each CDR3 is given with its conserved first and last residue. Fields, in order: D gene, V gene, J gene, clone size, CDR3 protein, CDR3 DNA. D genes are given only for firm matches. For some rows the clone size is stated as once, few or many, or as a class when expanded; others skip it.

-	TRBV29-1	TRBJ2-4	many	CSVRARTENIQYF	TGCAGCGTGAGGGCCAGAACAGAAAACATTCAGTACTTC
-	TRBV4-2	TRBJ2-4	many	CASSKDFRFAKNIQYF	TGTGCCAGCAGCAAAGATTTTCGCTTCGCCAAAAACATTCAGTACTTC
-	TRBV12-3/TRBV12-4	TRBJ1-1	many	CASRMGGRAFF	TGTGCCAGCAGGATGGGTGGGCGTGCTTTCTTT
-	TRBV6-1	TRBJ2-3	-	CASSEWAGRFADTQYF	TGTGCCAGCAGTGAATGGGCGGGGAGGTTCGCAGATACGCAGTATTTT
-	TRBV20-1	TRBJ1-2	many	CSAIQGSKGGYTF	TGCAGTGCTATACAGGGATCCAAAGGCGGCTACACCTTC
-	TRBV7-9	TRBJ2-7	-	CASSQVGTSNEQYF	TGTGCCAGCAGCCAAGTCGGTACGAGCAACGAGCAGTACTTC
TRBD1	TRBV7-9	TRBJ1-2	few	CASSLFPGTGAYGYTF	TGTGCCAGCAGCTTATTCCCCGGGACAGGGGCCTATGGCTACACCTTC
-	TRBV6-2/TRBV6-3	TRBJ2-5	-	CASSYRQLQETQYF	TGTGCCAGCAGTTACAGACAGCTTCAAGAGACCCAGTACTTC
TRBD2	TRBV10-2	TRBJ2-1	-	CASSETSGVYNEQFF	TGCGCCAGCAGCGAGACTAGCGGGGTTTACAATGAGCAGTTCTTC
-	TRBV5-1	TRBJ2-3	many	CASSSGSSTDTQYF	TGCGCCAGCAGCTCTGGGTCCAGCACAGATACGCAGTATTTT
TRBD1	TRBV6-2/TRBV6-3	TRBJ1-6	-	CASTSTGQAYSPLHF	TGTGCCAGCACCTCTACGGGACAGGCTTATTCACCCCTCCACTTT
TRBD2	TRBV20-1	TRBJ2-5	-	CSALLAGGSETQYF	TGCAGTGCCCTACTAGCGGGGGGGTCAGAGACCCAGTACTTC
-	TRBV27	TRBJ2-5	many	CASSLADEETQYF	TGTGCCAGCAGTTTAGCTGATGAAGAGACCCAGTACTTC
TRBD2	TRBV10-3	TRBJ2-1	few	CAISRLTSGSEQFF	TGTGCCATCAGCCGTCTGACTAGCGGGTCCGAGCAGTTCTTC
-	TRBV24-1	TRBJ1-5	-	CATSDHRLGVRSNQPQHF	TGTGCCACCAGTGACCACCGATTAGGGGTCCGAAGCAATCAGCCCCAGCATTTT
-	TRBV20-1	TRBJ1-6	few	CSAPDSAYSPLHF	TGCAGTGCGCCGGACAGTGCGTATTCACCCCTCCACTTT
-	TRBV14	TRBJ1-1	few	CASSQEWTEAFF	TGTGCCAGCAGCCAAGAATGGACTGAAGCTTTCTTT
TRBD2	TRBV7-6	TRBJ2-3	many	CASSPRLSAGGSTDTQYF	TGTGCCAGCAGCCCGCGATTATCCGCGGGGGGTTCCACAGATACGCAGTATTTT
-	TRBV18	TRBJ1-5	-	CASSPEGSQPQHF	TGTGCCAGCTCACCAGAAGGGAGTCAGCCCCAGCATTTT
TRBD2	TRBV10-3	TRBJ2-3	many	CASSGGFTDTQYF	TGTGCCAGTAGCGGGGGGTTCACAGATACGCAGTATTTT
TRBD2	TRBV5-4	TRBJ2-1	few	CASSFGGAGGGSYNEQFF	TGTGCCAGCAGCTTCGGTGGAGCGGGGGGGGGCTCCTACAATGAGCAGTTCTTC
-	TRBV5-6	TRBJ2-3	few	CASSLARPDTQYF	TGTGCCAGCAGCTTGGCCAGACCAGATACGCAGTATTTT
-	TRBV27	TRBJ2-3	many	CASITIGGSTDTQYF	TGTGCCAGCATTACTATAGGAGGGAGCACAGATACGCAGTATTTT
-	TRBV20-1	TRBJ2-7	-	CSASRLPSSYEQYF	TGCAGTGCTAGTAGACTCCCGAGCTCCTACGAGCAGTACTTC
-	TRBV7-9	TRBJ1-1	few	CATGREANTEAFF	TGTGCCACCGGCCGGGAGGCGAACACTGAAGCTTTCTTT
-	TRBV5-8	TRBJ2-5	many	CASSLVDSQETQYF	TGTGCCAGCAGCTTGGTCGACAGCCAAGAGACCCAGTACTTC
TRBD1	TRBV11-2	TRBJ2-5	once	CASRNRGGEETQYF	TGTGCCAGCAGAAACAGGGGTGGGGAAGAGACCCAGTACTTC
-	TRBV7-8	TRBJ1-3	-	CASSAPSSGNTIYF	TGTGCCAGCAGCGCGCCGAGCTCTGGAAACACCATATATTTT
-	TRBV4-3	TRBJ2-3	few	CASSRSLTDTQYF	TGCGCCAGCAGCCGGTCTCTCACAGATACGCAGTATTTT
-	TRBV7-2	TRBJ1-5	few	CASSLALIANQPQHF	TGTGCCAGCAGCTTAGCATTGATTGCAAATCAGCCCCAGCATTTT
-	TRBV20-1	TRBJ1-2	many	CSASGVTRGHGYTF	TGCAGTGCTAGTGGGGTAACCAGGGGCCATGGCTACACCTTC
-	TRBV7-6	TRBJ1-3	few	CASSLRGDTIYF	TGTGCCAGCAGCTTACGGGGGGACACCATATATTTT
-	TRBV5-1	TRBJ2-2	many	CASSLGQNTGELFF	TGCGCCAGCAGCTTGGGGCAGAACACCGGGGAGCTGTTTTTT
-	TRBV19	TRBJ1-5	-	CASSIQGLQPQHF	TGTGCCAGTAGTATACAGGGTTTGCAGCCCCAGCATTTT
TRBD1	TRBV3-1	TRBJ1-4	few	CASSQDRGQGSSFGEKLFF	TGTGCCAGCAGCCAAGATCGTGGACAGGGGTCCTCTTTCGGTGAAAAACTGTTTTTT
-	TRBV4-2	TRBJ2-5	many	CASSQDSWSLSRNKETQYF	TGTGCCAGCAGCCAAGACTCGTGGTCCTTAAGTCGGAACAAAGAGACCCAGTACTTC
-	TRBV7-9	TRBJ2-1	many	CASRLSLYNEQFF	TGTGCCAGTAGACTGAGTCTTTACAATGAGCAGTTCTTC
TRBD1	TRBV7-2	TRBJ1-1	many	CASSPQGAYTEAFF	TGTGCCAGCAGCCCACAGGGGGCCTACACTGAAGCTTTCTTT
-	TRBV7-2	TRBJ1-3	many	CASSSGTRAIYF	TGTGCCAGCAGTTCAGGGACACGTGCCATATATTTT
TRBD1	TRBV7-7	TRBJ2-5	many	CASSLAGQGAGETQYF	TGTGCTAGCAGCTTAGCAGGACAGGGGGCCGGAGAGACCCAGTACTTC
-	TRBV3-1	TRBJ2-7	many	CASSQVSQSSYEQYF	TGTGCCAGCAGCCAAGTATCGCAGAGCTCCTACGAGCAGTACTTC
-	TRBV6-2/TRBV6-3	TRBJ2-7	many	CASTFRTASYEQYF	TGTGCCAGCACATTCCGGACCGCGTCCTACGAGCAGTACTTC
TRBD2	TRBV5-4	TRBJ2-1	few	CASSRRLAGGPDEQFF	TGTGCCAGCAGCCGAAGACTAGCGGGGGGGCCAGATGAGCAGTTCTTC
TRBD1	TRBV30	TRBJ2-1	many	CAWSLGTGVNEQFF	TGTGCCTGGAGTCTAGGGACAGGGGTCAATGAGCAGTTCTTC
TRBD1	TRBV7-8	TRBJ2-7	many	CASSVGQGAYEQYF	TGTGCCAGCAGCGTCGGACAGGGTGCCTACGAGCAGTACTTC
-	TRBV4-1	TRBJ1-4	many	CASSQGTVNEKLFF	TGCGCCAGCAGCCAAGGGACAGTTAATGAAAAACTGTTTTTT
-	TRBV6-5	TRBJ1-5	few	CASSSRLSTQPQHF	TGTGCCAGCAGCTCACGACTTTCCACTCAGCCCCAGCATTTT
-	TRBV7-9	TRBJ1-1	few	CASSYQGYTEAFF	TGTGCCAGCAGTTATCAGGGTTACACTGAAGCTTTCTTT
-	TRBV4-3	TRBJ2-5	-	CASSQESSVRETQYF	TGCGCCAGCAGCCAAGAGAGTTCGGTCCGAGAGACCCAGTACTTC
-	TRBV5-1	TRBJ1-1	few	CASSHDRLNTEAFF	TGCGCCAGCAGCCACGACAGATTGAACACTGAAGCTTTCTTT
-	TRBV4-1	TRBJ1-5	-	CASSLTVGEFQPQHF	TGCGCCAGCAGCCTAACGGTGGGGGAGTTTCAGCCCCAGCATTTT
-	TRBV7-2	TRBJ2-7	-	CASSSSTGPYYEQYF	TGTGCCAGCAGCTCGAGTACCGGACCATATTACGAGCAGTACTTC
-	TRBV19	TRBJ2-2	-	CATAEANTGELFF	TGTGCAACGGCGGAGGCGAACACCGGGGAGCTGTTTTTT
-	TRBV7-2	TRBJ2-4	few	CASSLGRGAQAKNIQYF	TGTGCCAGCAGCTTAGGTCGGGGGGCCCAGGCCAAAAACATTCAGTACTTC